This TCR beta chain was documented in a study (TCRdb year 2016). Study-level background: The research examined where HIV persistence comes from in people whose immune systems controlled HIV infection without treatment.

This clonotype has just a few counts. Its antigen has not been determined. No base qualities exist here, and no much larger clone lies one base off it. CDR1 MNHNS and CDR2 SASEGT are derived from the germline V gene. Its CDR3 holds 16 amino acids, cysteine through phenylalanine. The kept DNA is CDR3 alone, 48 bases in frame from the first base. Deletion took 3 bases off V and 9 bases off J, with a span of 18 bases between the germline ends. Library prep was done by 5' RACE. TCRdb shows the sequencer as Illumina HiSeq 2000. TCRdb itself trimmed the public reads at Q25 with fastp, ran MiXCR and retained productive beta chains. A single entry per CDR3 protein holds the most common genes and DNA from its merged rows. The sample records hundreds of distinct CDR3 sequences, 7.5% to 9.5% of which are singletons. The ten largest clones represent under 30% of the sample.

This sequence originates from a male donor with HIV. The chain was built from TRBV6-1 and TRBJ1-6; TRBD1 is a possible D gene, resting on 6 matching bases. The sample comprised total memory T cells from blood PBMCs. What the cell subset or site label conveys for this sample: transitional memory CD4+ T cells. The nucleotide sequence reads TGTGCCAGCAGTGAGTACCCGCCGGGGGCGGGTTCACCCCTCCACTTT. It encodes CASSEYPPGAGSPLHF.